The 9 T cell receptor beta chains in this list originate from one sample, sequenced in a study of CD4 T cells in relation to SARS-CoV-2 and coronaviruses. Generated by immunoSEQ multiplex PCR, the TCRdb table keeps only in-frame clones and is missing some. The data hold around 30,000 clones, with about 76% observed a single time. No cognate antigen is known for these TCRs. Sequenced sample: memory CD4+ T cells from PBMCs, cultured in vitro. These receptors were collected from an adult with COVID-19.

This clone is medium-sized within its sample. The V gene is TRBV19, the J gene TRBJ1-5, with D tentatively TRBD1 (5 bases). V dropped 5 bases and J dropped 3 bases, with 17 bases sitting between them. Germline V CDR1 and CDR2: LNHDA, SQIVND (reference sequence). The CDR3 runs to 16 residues. In DNA form, the CDR3 reads TGTGCCAGTAGTTCCACGGGGCAGGGCGTCAATCAGCCCCAGCATTTT. Its protein product is CASSSTGQGVNQPQHF.

This sequence joins TRBV7-2 and TRBJ2-3, with 9 bases aligning to TRBD2. This CDR3 comprises 15 residues. The germline gives CDR1 SGHTA, CDR2 FQGNSA. V lost 3 bases to trimming and J lost 4 bases; unmatched junction nucleotides: 5. CDR3 nucleotide sequence: TGTGCCAGCAGCTTGGGGACTAGCTTAGCAGATACGCAGTATTTT. Residues: CASSLGTSLADTQYF. The full variable domain, rest sourced from reference TRBV7-2 and TRBJ2-3, is GAGVSQSPSNKVTEKGKDVELRCDPISGHTALYWYRQSLGQGLEFLIYFQGNSAPDKSGLPSDRFSAERTGGSVSTLTIQRTQQEDSAVYLCASSLGTSLADTQYFGPGTRLTVL.

V and J are TRBV11-3 and TRBJ2-5, with D possibly being TRBD1 (5 bases). The CDR3 covers 13 residues. Between the trimmed V and J ends, which lost 5 bases and 5 bases, there was a span of 12 bases. Germline CDR1 is SGHNT and CDR2 is YENEEA. The CDR3 here is CASSVDIGETQYF. The CDR3 DNA reads TGTGCCAGCAGCGTGGACATAGGCGAGACCCAGTACTTC.

A few counts support this clone. CDR3 residues: CASSLALAGDQGQYF. The CDR3, as DNA: TGTGCCAGCAGCTTAGCGCTAGCGGGGGATCAAGGGCAGTACTTC. This chain uses TRBV7-8 with TRBJ2-7; TRBD2 matches 10 bases. J gave up 9 bases and V 0 bases, and 8 bases lay outside the gene matches. Germline CDR1 and CDR2: SGHVS and FQNEAQ. The CDR3 is 15 residues long.

J is TRBJ2-3 and V is TRBV7-6; tentatively, D is TRBD1 or TRBD2 (5 bases each). Germline V gives CDR1 SGHVS, CDR2 FNYEAQ. The CDR3 extends over 15 amino acids. The V end was cut by 2 bases, the J end by 1 base, with 10 bases between. The CDR3 sequence: CASSLLGTGTDTQYF. In nucleotides, the CDR3 is TGTGCCAGCAGCTTACTCGGGACCGGCACAGATACGCAGTATTTT.

This chain connects TRBV10-3 to TRBJ2-5; 9 nucleotides line up with TRBD1. Germline V gives CDR1 ENHRY, CDR2 SYGVKD. The CDR3 runs 16 residues. The ends lost 5 bases at V and 2 bases at J; junction bases unmatched: 9. CDR3 in DNA: TGTGCCATCAGTCTCCAAGGACAGGGGCCTCAAGAGACCCAGTACTTC. This sequence encodes CAISLQGQGPQETQYF.

In its sample, this clone was seen once. The V and J genes are TRBV5-6 and TRBJ1-5, with D uncertain. CDR3 length: 16 amino acids. The ends were cut back, 0 bases at V and 2 bases at J, with 12 bases in the middle. Per the germline V gene, CDR1 is SGHDT and CDR2 is YYEEEE. DNA of the CDR3: TGTGCCAGCAGCTTGGCCGGGGTTTCTCGCAATCAGCCCCAGCATTTT. Translated, it gives CASSLAGVSRNQPQHF.

This chain links TRBV2 with TRBJ2-2; 9 bases are shared with TRBD1. This CDR3 is built from 16 residues. J lost 4 bases, V lost 6 bases, and 9 bases had no gene match. Germline V gene lookup returns CDR1 SNHLY and CDR2 FYNNEI. CDR3 coding DNA: TGTGCCAGCAGGCTAGGACAGGGGTCGCGCACCGGGGAGCTGTTTTTT. As protein: CASRLGQGSRTGELFF.

V and J are TRBV14 and TRBJ2-5; TRBD2 aligns across 11 bases. After removal of 8 bases from V and 5 bases from J, the junction contained 16 bases not matched to a gene. Germline CDR1 reads SGHDN; CDR2 reads FVKESK. The CDR3 sequence is 17 residues long. The CDR3 protein is CASGLAGGMPGAETQYF. In nucleotides, the CDR3 is TGTGCCAGCGGGCTAGCGGGAGGAATGCCCGGAGCGGAGACCCAGTACTTC.